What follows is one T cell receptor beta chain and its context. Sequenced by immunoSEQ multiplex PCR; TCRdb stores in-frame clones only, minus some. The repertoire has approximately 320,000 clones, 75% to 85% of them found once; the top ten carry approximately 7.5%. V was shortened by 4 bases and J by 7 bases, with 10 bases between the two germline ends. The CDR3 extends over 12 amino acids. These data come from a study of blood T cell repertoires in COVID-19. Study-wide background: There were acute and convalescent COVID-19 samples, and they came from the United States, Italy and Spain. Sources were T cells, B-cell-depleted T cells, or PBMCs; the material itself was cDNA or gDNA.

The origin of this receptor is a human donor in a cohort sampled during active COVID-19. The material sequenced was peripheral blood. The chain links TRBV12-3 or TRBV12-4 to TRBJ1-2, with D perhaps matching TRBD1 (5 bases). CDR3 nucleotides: TGTGCCAGCAGTTGGGACTGGAGTGGCTACACCTTC. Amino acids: CASSWDWSGYTF.